A single T cell receptor (beta chain) is shown here with its context. In this sample, this clonotype turned up many times. Which antigen it targets is not known. No base quality values were provided; no much bigger clone lies one nucleotide off. This sample is drawn from a study of early T cells in non-severe SARS-CoV-2 infection (dated by TCRdb to about 2021). As for the study more broadly: Bulk RNA from unsorted whole blood was used for TCR sequencing, so alpha and beta chains could not be paired.

CDR1 and CDR2 (SGHRS, YFSETQ) derive from the germline V gene. V and J are truncated by 0 bases and 5 bases respectively, leaving an intervening sequence of 21 bases. From the cysteine through the phenylalanine, the CDR3 covers 18 amino acids. Only the CDR3 DNA stays, 54 bases, in frame from base 1. Library preparation used 5' RACE. The sequencer was a NextSeq 500. To correct for sequencing error and PCR bias, the TCR library protocol tagged individual cDNA molecules with unique molecular identifiers. Sequencing covered both TCR alpha and beta chains, and within each sample the abundances of alpha and beta sequences were tightly co-correlated. The original methods were these. Decombinator V4 was used to perform V gene, J gene and CDR3 annotation of TCR sequences. Expanded TCRs were defined as changing significantly between any two time points under a Poisson model with p below 0.0001. TCR abundances were normalised to the total number of TCRs sequenced per sample and expressed as counts per million. TRAV1-2 paired with TRAJ12, TRAJ20 or TRAJ33 defined MAIT TCRs, while TRAV10 paired with TRAJ18 defined iNKT TCRs. VDJdb, accessed on 1 November 2021, was searched for TCRs annotated for CMV, EBV and SARS-CoV-2, and TCRs annotated for more than one antigen were excluded. TCRdb reran the public reads through fastp at Q25 and MiXCR, keeping productive beta chains. Identical CDR3 protein sequences are pooled into one entry, listed with their most common genes and DNA. TCRdb's processing, not the authors' own work, is the source of the V and J calls. The sample has some 40,000 distinct CDR3 sequences on record, 12% of them singletons. Of the sample, more than 15% is held by the ten largest clones.

A case-control design nested within a healthcare worker cohort in London, UK, was used, with weekly nasopharyngeal swab PCR tests and blood sampling performed. Between 23 and 31 March 2020, the week of the UK lockdown, healthcare workers were enrolled and then followed up weekly for as long as 16 weeks. The investigation overall reported the following: Matching against VDJdb was skewed toward anti-spike CD8 responses, likely underestimated virus-specific expansions, and missed private and CD4 specificities.

The sequenced sample consisted of whole blood. The rearranged segments are TRBV5-1 and TRBJ2-1, and perhaps TRBD1 as D gene, on 6 matching bases. This TCR came from an adult who was a healthcare worker with PCR-confirmed SARS-CoV-2 infection or an uninfected control (not recorded which). The DNA sequence follows: TGCGCCAGCAGCTTGGAGGGGGTGGTCCGTCCCGGGGACAATGAGCAGTTCTTC. The resulting protein is CASSLEGVVRPGDNEQFF.